The sequence of this T cell receptor (beta chain) was determined in a study of control samples from healthy donors and cancer patients. V was cut by 1 base and J by 4 bases, with 17 bases left in between. The CDR3 covers 16 residues. The germline V gene has CDR1 SGHDT and CDR2 YYEEEE. The protocol was immunoSEQ multiplex PCR, while the TCRdb copy is restricted to in-frame clones and leaves out a portion. The sample comprises 150,000 to 180,000 clones, approximately 96% of which are singletons, and approximately 6% rests with the top ten. Material for sequencing was blood. The chain employs TRBV5-6 and TRBJ1-1; tentatively, D is TRBD1 (5 bases). The TCR was taken from a man aged 40-49 years in good health. This chain's CDR3 is CASSLNQGGLGTEAFF. The CDR3, as DNA: TGTGCCAGCAGCTTGAACCAGGGAGGTTTAGGCACTGAAGCTTTCTTT.